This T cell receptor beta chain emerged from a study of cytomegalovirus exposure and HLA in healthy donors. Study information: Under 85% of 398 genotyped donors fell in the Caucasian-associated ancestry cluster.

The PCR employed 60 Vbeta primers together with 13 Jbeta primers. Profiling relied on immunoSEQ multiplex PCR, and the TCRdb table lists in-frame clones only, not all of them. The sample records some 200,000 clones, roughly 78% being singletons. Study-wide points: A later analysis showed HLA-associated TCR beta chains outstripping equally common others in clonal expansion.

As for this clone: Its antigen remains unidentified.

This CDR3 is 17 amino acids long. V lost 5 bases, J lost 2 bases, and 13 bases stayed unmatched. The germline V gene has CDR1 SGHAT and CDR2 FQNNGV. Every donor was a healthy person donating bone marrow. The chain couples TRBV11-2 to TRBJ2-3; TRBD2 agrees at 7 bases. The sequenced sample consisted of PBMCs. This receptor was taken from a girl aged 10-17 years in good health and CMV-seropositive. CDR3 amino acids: CASSRLGGTYNTDTQYF. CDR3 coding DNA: TGTGCCAGCAGCCGGCTCGGGGGGACCTACAACACAGATACGCAGTATTTT.